These T cell receptor beta chains were read from a single sample in a study of cytomegalovirus exposure and HLA in healthy donors. Profiling relied on immunoSEQ multiplex PCR, and the TCRdb table lists in-frame clones only, not all of them. The table has 150,000 to 200,000 clones, around 80% seen once. Sequencing was done on a sample of PBMCs. These receptor sequences come from a woman aged 25-40 years in good health and CMV-seronegative. Each CDR3 is given with its conserved first and last residue. The order of the fields is V gene, D gene, clone size, J gene, CDR3 DNA, CDR3 protein. The D gene is left open where the match is weak. Rows give clone size only sometimes, using once, few, many, or a class for an expanded clone.

V gene: TRBV11-3
D gene: TRBD2
clone size: NA
J gene: TRBJ2-1
CDR3 DNA: TGTGCCAGCAGGTCGGGACTAGCGGGATCGGATGAGCAGTTCTTC
CDR3 protein: CASRSGLAGSDEQFF

V gene: TRBV29-1
D gene: TRBD1
clone size: NA
J gene: TRBJ1-1
CDR3 DNA: TGCAGCGTGACAGGGGTAGTTAAGCTCACTGAAGCTTTCTTT
CDR3 protein: CSVTGVVKLTEAFF

V gene: TRBV7-8
D gene: TRBD1
clone size: NA
J gene: TRBJ1-1
CDR3 DNA: TGTGCCAGCAGCGGGAAGGGACAGCCCTTGAACACTGAAGCTTTCTTT
CDR3 protein: CASSGKGQPLNTEAFF

V gene: TRBV6-5
D gene: NA
clone size: NA
J gene: TRBJ2-2
CDR3 DNA: TGTGCCAGCAGTTACCCGGGCACCGGGGAGCTGTTTTTT
CDR3 protein: CASSYPGTGELFF

V gene: TRBV5-1
D gene: NA
clone size: NA
J gene: TRBJ1-1
CDR3 DNA: TGCGCCAGCAGCCAGACAGGAGCCATGAACACTGAAGCTTTCTTT
CDR3 protein: CASSQTGAMNTEAFF

V gene: TRBV5-1
D gene: NA
clone size: NA
J gene: TRBJ2-3
CDR3 DNA: TGCGCCAGCAGCGATAGCGGTATGACAGATACGCAGTATTTT
CDR3 protein: CASSDSGMTDTQYF

V gene: TRBV6-1
D gene: TRBD1
clone size: NA
J gene: TRBJ1-4
CDR3 DNA: TGTGCCAGCAGTGTTCGGGTAGCAACAGGGGGGGAGGATCGGCTGTTTTTT
CDR3 protein: CASSVRVATGGEDRLFF

V gene: TRBV6-5
D gene: NA
clone size: NA
J gene: TRBJ1-4
CDR3 DNA: TGTGCCAGCAGTTACTCAGGTGGGGGGGTGGAAAAACTGTTTTTT
CDR3 protein: CASSYSGGGVEKLFF

V gene: TRBV30
D gene: NA
clone size: NA
J gene: TRBJ2-7
CDR3 DNA: TGTGCCTGGAGTCCGATAGGGGGAGAGCAGTACTTC
CDR3 protein: CAWSPIGGEQYF

V gene: TRBV28
D gene: NA
clone size: NA
J gene: TRBJ1-5
CDR3 DNA: TGTGCCAGCACCACAATGGCCGGGAGAGGCAATCAGCCCCAGCATTTT
CDR3 protein: CASTTMAGRGNQPQHF

V gene: TRBV19
D gene: NA
clone size: few
J gene: TRBJ1-1
CDR3 DNA: TGTGCCAGTAGACAGGGCGGCACTGAAGCTTTCTTT
CDR3 protein: CASRQGGTEAFF

V gene: TRBV2
D gene: TRBD2
clone size: once
J gene: TRBJ2-1
CDR3 DNA: TGTGCCAGCAGTGAGTGGAAAGGCCTAGCGGATACCTACAATGAGCAGTTCTTC
CDR3 protein: CASSEWKGLADTYNEQFF

V gene: TRBV9
D gene: TRBD1
clone size: NA
J gene: TRBJ1-4
CDR3 DNA: TGTGCCAGCAGTAAAAACAGGGGGGACGAAAAACTGTTTTTT
CDR3 protein: CASSKNRGDEKLFF

V gene: TRBV9
D gene: TRBD2
clone size: NA
J gene: TRBJ2-2
CDR3 DNA: TGTGCCAGCAGCTCTAGCGGGGGGGCGGCCGGGGAGCTGTTTTTT
CDR3 protein: CASSSSGGAAGELFF

V gene: TRBV7-5
D gene: NA
clone size: NA
J gene: TRBJ1-4
CDR3 DNA: TGTGTCAGAAGCGTCAGGGTAACTAATGAAAAACTGTTTTTT
CDR3 protein: CVRSVRVTNEKLFF

V gene: TRBV18
D gene: NA
clone size: NA
J gene: TRBJ2-7
CDR3 DNA: TGTGCCAGCTCACCTGGCGGGGCTCGGGAGCAGTACTTC
CDR3 protein: CASSPGGAREQYF

V gene: TRBV5-1
D gene: TRBD1
clone size: NA
J gene: TRBJ1-6
CDR3 DNA: TGCGCCAGCAGCTTGATCGACAGGGGGCCGGCTTCACCCCTCCACTTT
CDR3 protein: CASSLIDRGPASPLHF

V gene: TRBV10-3
D gene: TRBD2
clone size: NA
J gene: TRBJ2-1
CDR3 DNA: TGTGCCATCAGGGCCACTAGCGGGAGTAATGAGCAGTTCTTC
CDR3 protein: CAIRATSGSNEQFF

V gene: TRBV6-5
D gene: NA
clone size: NA
J gene: TRBJ1-4
CDR3 DNA: TGTGCCAGCAGTTCGTACCGGGGGAATGGTGAAAAACTGTTTTTT
CDR3 protein: CASSSYRGNGEKLFF

V gene: TRBV2
D gene: TRBD1
clone size: NA
J gene: TRBJ2-2
CDR3 DNA: TGTGCCAGCGTCCTCGACGGACAGGGCAACACCGGGGAGCTGTTTTTT
CDR3 protein: CASVLDGQGNTGELFF

V gene: TRBV2
D gene: NA
clone size: NA
J gene: TRBJ2-7
CDR3 DNA: TGTGCCAGCAGTGAACGTCGATCGGGGATCAGGTACGAGCAGTACTTC
CDR3 protein: CASSERRSGIRYEQYF

V gene: TRBV7-2
D gene: NA
clone size: NA
J gene: TRBJ2-3
CDR3 DNA: TGTGCCAGCAGCTTCCAAAACACAGATACGCAGTATTTT
CDR3 protein: CASSFQNTDTQYF

V gene: TRBV7-9
D gene: TRBD2
clone size: NA
J gene: TRBJ2-2
CDR3 DNA: TGTGCCAGCAGCTTACCCGGGAGGAAATACACCGGGGAGCTGTTTTTT
CDR3 protein: CASSLPGRKYTGELFF

V gene: TRBV18
D gene: NA
clone size: NA
J gene: TRBJ1-5
CDR3 DNA: TGTGCCAGCTCACCGTCTATCGATCAGCCCCAGCATTTT
CDR3 protein: CASSPSIDQPQHF

V gene: TRBV28
D gene: TRBD1
clone size: NA
J gene: TRBJ1-1
CDR3 DNA: TGTGCCAGCAGGGGAACAGGGGAGAACACTGAAGCTTTCTTT
CDR3 protein: CASRGTGENTEAFF

V gene: TRBV29-1
D gene: NA
clone size: few
J gene: TRBJ2-1
CDR3 DNA: TGCAGCGTTATGACAGTTAGCTCCTACAATGAGCAGTTCTTC
CDR3 protein: CSVMTVSSYNEQFF

V gene: TRBV19
D gene: NA
clone size: NA
J gene: TRBJ1-2
CDR3 DNA: TGTGCCAGTAGTATAGGAGGAGGGGTGAACTATGGCTACACCTTC
CDR3 protein: CASSIGGGVNYGYTF

V gene: TRBV5-6
D gene: NA
clone size: NA
J gene: TRBJ2-7
CDR3 DNA: TGTGCCAGCAGCTTACCCGGCTACGAGCAGTACTTC
CDR3 protein: CASSLPGYEQYF

V gene: TRBV27
D gene: TRBD1
clone size: NA
J gene: TRBJ2-1
CDR3 DNA: TGTGCCAGCAGTACCCCGACAGGGAGATCCTACAATGAGCAGTTCTTC
CDR3 protein: CASSTPTGRSYNEQFF

V gene: TRBV7-2
D gene: TRBD2
clone size: NA
J gene: TRBJ2-7
CDR3 DNA: TGTGCCAGCAGCCTAGGGACTAGCGGGACCTACGAGCAGTACTTC
CDR3 protein: CASSLGTSGTYEQYF

V gene: TRBV12-5
D gene: NA
clone size: NA
J gene: TRBJ1-2
CDR3 DNA: TGTGCTAGTGGTTTCGGGGTGGACTATGGCTACACCTTC
CDR3 protein: CASGFGVDYGYTF

V gene: TRBV7-3
D gene: NA
clone size: NA
J gene: TRBJ1-1
CDR3 DNA: TGTGCCAGCAGCTTAACCAGGGCTGAAGCTTTCTTT
CDR3 protein: CASSLTRAEAFF

V gene: TRBV7-2
D gene: TRBD2
clone size: NA
J gene: TRBJ2-1
CDR3 DNA: TGTGCCAGCAGCCCGGGGGGAAGCTCCTACAATGAGCAGTTCTTC
CDR3 protein: CASSPGGSSYNEQFF

V gene: TRBV5-1
D gene: TRBD1
clone size: NA
J gene: TRBJ1-4
CDR3 DNA: TGCGCCAGCAGCCATAACCCCGGGACAGTCACTAATGAAAAACTGTTTTTT
CDR3 protein: CASSHNPGTVTNEKLFF

V gene: TRBV29-1
D gene: NA
clone size: NA
J gene: TRBJ2-1
CDR3 DNA: TGCAGCGGCCGGGAGACAGGGAAAGCCCTGAATGAGCAGTTCTTC
CDR3 protein: CSGRETGKALNEQFF

V gene: TRBV11-2
D gene: NA
clone size: NA
J gene: TRBJ1-1
CDR3 DNA: TGTGCCAGCAGTTTAGGGGGAGCCGGACGGTTGAACACTGAAGCTTTCTTT
CDR3 protein: CASSLGGAGRLNTEAFF

V gene: TRBV11-1
D gene: NA
clone size: few
J gene: TRBJ2-2
CDR3 DNA: TGTGCCAGCAGCTTTTACAGGGCCACCGGGGAGCTGTTTTTT
CDR3 protein: CASSFYRATGELFF

V gene: TRBV11-2
D gene: NA
clone size: NA
J gene: TRBJ2-1
CDR3 DNA: TGTGCCAGCACCGCAGACTGGAGCTCCTACAATGAGCAGTTCTTC
CDR3 protein: CASTADWSSYNEQFF

V gene: TRBV5-8
D gene: TRBD1
clone size: once
J gene: TRBJ1-5
CDR3 DNA: TGTGCCAGCAGCCTGGGACAGATCCTTAATCAGCCCCAGCATTTT
CDR3 protein: CASSLGQILNQPQHF

V gene: TRBV2
D gene: TRBD1
clone size: NA
J gene: TRBJ2-3
CDR3 DNA: TGTGCCAGCACCACAGGGGTCCTCACAGATACGCAGTATTTT
CDR3 protein: CASTTGVLTDTQYF

V gene: TRBV7-8
D gene: NA
clone size: NA
J gene: TRBJ2-7
CDR3 DNA: TGTGCCAGCAGCAACTCCTATAAGGAGCAGTACTTC
CDR3 protein: CASSNSYKEQYF

V gene: TRBV14
D gene: NA
clone size: NA
J gene: TRBJ2-7
CDR3 DNA: TGTGCCAGCAGCCCAGGGATCAGCTCCTACGAGCAGTACTTC
CDR3 protein: CASSPGISSYEQYF

V gene: TRBV4-2
D gene: NA
clone size: NA
J gene: TRBJ2-6
CDR3 DNA: TGTGCCAGCAGCCAAGATGCGACAGCTGGGGCCAACGTCCTGACTTTC
CDR3 protein: CASSQDATAGANVLTF